This T cell receptor beta chain was captured in a study of early T cells in non-severe SARS-CoV-2 infection. At the level of the study: The authors sequenced bulk RNA from unsorted whole blood, leaving chains unpaired.

Many counts were recorded for this clonotype. Antigen: not known. Study findings and constraints: There was a bias toward anti-spike CD8 responses in VDJdb matching, which missed private and CD4 specificities.

V lost 3 bases, J lost 5 bases, and 10 bases stayed unmatched. The length of the CDR3 is 15 residues. Germline CDR1 SGHRS, CDR2 YFSETQ. Each cDNA molecule carried a unique molecular identifier. TCRdb re-derived calls from the 5' RACE reads in MiXCR, one entry per CDR3 protein. Of around 59,000 distinct CDR3 sequences listed, under 15% are singletons. V is TRBV5-1 and J is TRBJ1-2; 7 bases match TRBD1. The sample consisted of whole blood. The TCR sequence derives from an adult who was a healthcare worker with PCR-confirmed SARS-CoV-2 infection or an uninfected control (not recorded which). CDR3 residues: CASSSGTDLEYGYTF. The CDR3 bases are TGCGCCAGCAGCTCCGGGACAGACTTGGAATATGGCTACACCTTC.